These 28 T cell receptor beta chains share one sample of origin, sequenced in a study of blood T cells in healthy people across ages. Together with a sample-barcoded 5' primer, a J-beta primer mix was included in a second PCR lasting about 7 to 11 cycles. TCRdb reanalysed the 5' RACE reads using MiXCR and keeps one entry per CDR3 protein. Of approximately 1.5 million distinct CDR3 sequences in the sample, approximately 42% were seen once. Sequencing used blood. The receptor source for this set is a woman between 18 and 30 years old in good health.

Concerning this clonotype itself: A read error may produce the germline difference seen at one junction end. The chain links TRBV6-1 to TRBJ2-1; D ambiguous. This CDR3 spans 15 amino acids. From germline, CDR1 is MNHNS and CDR2 SASEGT. In DNA, the CDR3 is TGTGCCAGCAGTGAATGGGTCAGCTCCTACAATAAGCAGTTCTTC. Amino acids: CASSEWVSSYNKQFF.

This clonotype turned up a few times. The V gene is TRBV4-1, the J gene TRBJ1-5; 9 nucleotides align to TRBD1. This CDR3 has 16 residues. Per germline, CDR1 MGHRA and CDR2 YSYEKL. Trimming at V came to 4 bases and at J to 3 bases, leaving 7 bases not matched to a gene. The CDR3 spells CASSLTGTGYNQPQHF. Written as DNA, the CDR3 is TGCGCCAGCAGCCTAACCGGGACAGGGTACAATCAGCCCCAGCATTTT.

This clonotype has only one observation. This chain connects TRBV4-1 to TRBJ2-2, with 7 bases identical to TRBD1. V dropped 4 bases and J dropped 6; count of bases not matched to a gene: 8. The CDR3 spans 15 residues. Looked up from germline, CDR1 is MGHRA and CDR2 is YSYEKL. The chain's CDR3 is CASSLRDSNAGELFF. Written as DNA, the CDR3 is TGCGCCAGCAGCCTAAGGGACAGCAACGCCGGGGAGCTGTTTTTT.

This clonotype came up a few times. J is TRBJ1-1 and V is TRBV6-5, with D tentatively TRBD1 (5 bases). The germline gives CDR1 MNHEY, CDR2 SVGAGI. V was clipped by 0 bases and J by 7 bases, with 21 bases between them. There are 17 residues in the CDR3. The CDR3 region has the DNA TGTGCCAGCAGTTACTCAACACCCCACGGGGCGGGGTTTGAAGCTTTCTTT. Protein: CASSYSTPHGAGFEAFF.

The table lists this clonotype with a few counts. V is TRBV12-3 or TRBV12-4 and J is TRBJ1-6; the D gene is possibly TRBD1 (5 bases). This CDR3 spans 14 amino acids. V shed 3 bases and J shed 8 bases, with 11 bases lying between them. DNA of the CDR3: TGTGCCAGCAGTTTCGGCAGGGAGTATTCACCCCTCCACTTT. It translates to CASSFGREYSPLHF.

The chain links TRBV4-3 to TRBJ1-2; no clear D. This CDR3 contains 14 residues. CDR1 LGHNA and CDR2 YSLEER come from the germline V gene. V dropped 0 bases and J dropped 5 bases, with 10 bases sitting between them. The CDR3 region is CASSQERSTYGYTF. CDR3 in DNA: TGCGCCAGCAGCCAAGAGAGATCCACGTATGGCTACACCTTC.

This clonotype has more than one count but fewer than ten. J is TRBJ2-7 and V is TRBV12-3 or TRBV12-4, with 10 bases matching TRBD2. Trimming at V came to 6 bases and at J to 5 bases, leaving 7 bases not matched to a gene. The CDR3 has 14 residues. Here the CDR3 DNA reads TGTGCCAGCAGCCCCGCGGGACTAGCGAACGAGCAGTACTTC. Its translation: CASSPAGLANEQYF.

The chain recombines TRBV7-2 with TRBJ2-1; TRBD2 matches at 10 bases. Germline V gene sequence: CDR1 SGHTA, CDR2 FQGNSA. V was clipped by 2 bases and J by 7 bases; unmatched bases: 11. The CDR3 contains 17 residues. In nucleotides, the CDR3 is TGTGCCAGCAGCTTAAGTTTGGCTAGCGGGGGAGTAAATGAGCAGTTCTTC. Its translation is CASSLSLASGGVNEQFF.

J is TRBJ1-2 and V is TRBV12-3 or TRBV12-4; 7 bases line up with TRBD1. V shed 4 bases, J shed 4 bases, and the junction held 6 bases outside the gene matches. This CDR3 comprises 14 residues. This CDR3 reads CASSWQGDPYGYTF. CDR3 nucleotide sequence: TGTGCCAGCAGTTGGCAGGGGGACCCCTATGGCTACACCTTC.

CDR3 protein: CASRSGLAETQYF. DNA of the CDR3: TGTGCCAGCAGATCGGGACTAGCGGAGACCCAGTACTTC. The J gene is TRBJ2-7, the V gene TRBV7-9; 10 bases line up with TRBD2. The assigned J gene may be wrong: the sequence end matches TRBJ2-5 better. Germline V lookup: CDR1 SEHNR, CDR2 FQNEAQ (reference sequence). The CDR3 covers 13 residues.

The CDR3 region is CSTQEQRLAKNIQYF. The CDR3 DNA reads as TGCAGTACCCAGGAGCAGCGACTAGCCAAAAACATTCAGTACTTC. The chain combines TRBV20-1 with TRBJ2-4; D is unresolved. The CDR3 runs to 15 residues. Germline V gene lookup returns CDR1 DFQATT and CDR2 SNEGSKA (reference sequence). The V and J ends lost 8 bases and 0 bases respectively, with 17 bases between them.

This clonotype was found a few times. The chain employs TRBV19 and TRBJ2-1; a possible D gene is TRBD2 (6 bases). V was clipped by 8 bases and J by 0 bases, with 11 bases between them. Germline V gene lookup returns CDR1 LNHDA and CDR2 SQIVND (reference sequence). The CDR3 length is 14 residues. DNA for the CDR3: TGTGCCAGTGGGACTTATAGCTCCTACAATGAGCAGTTCTTC. Protein: CASGTYSSYNEQFF.

As for this clonotype: A much larger clone differs by one base, so this may be a read error. V is TRBV5-1 and J is TRBJ1-2, with D maybe TRBD1 (6 bases). The germline CDR1 and CDR2 sequences are SGHRS and YFSETQ. The CDR3 extends over 14 amino acids. The CDR3: CASSLTGRNSGYTF. CDR3 in DNA: TGCGCCAGCAGCTTGACAGGGAGAAACTCTGGCTACACCTTC.

V usage is TRBV28 and J usage is TRBJ1-3, with D hard to call. Germline CDR1 and CDR2: MDHEN and SYDVKM. V was cut by 3 bases and J by 0 bases, with 6 bases left in between. The CDR3 extends over 14 amino acids. The CDR3 DNA is TGTGCCAGCAGTTTGATCAGCTCTGGAAACACCATATATTTT. Translating gives CASSLISSGNTIYF.

The chain has TRBV4-3 and TRBJ2-3, with 8 bases identical to TRBD2. V shed 0 bases and J 1 base; nucleotides not matched to a gene: 6. The CDR3 consists of 17 residues. Per the germline V gene, CDR1 is LGHNA and CDR2 is YSLEER. The CDR3 DNA reads TGCGCCAGCAGCCAAGATACTCGGGGGGGCCGCACAGATACGCAGTATTTT. It yields the protein CASSQDTRGGRTDTQYF.

This clonotype was recorded a few times. V is TRBV20-1 and J is TRBJ2-1, with 7 bases matching TRBD2. Trimming cost V 6 bases and J 7 bases; bases outside gene matches: 3. The germline CDR1 and CDR2 sequences are DFQATT and SNEGSKA (reference sequence). This CDR3 contains 11 residues. DNA of the CDR3: TGCAGTGCCTGGGGGGGGAATGAGCAGTTCTTC. Translating gives CSAWGGNEQFF.

Only a few counts were recorded for this clonotype. This chain links TRBV7-8 with TRBJ1-5, with unresolved D. CDR3 length: 15 residues. Germline CDR1 reads SGHVS; CDR2 reads FQNEAQ. Trimming took 1 base from V and 0 from J, leaving 7 bases between them. CDR3 residues: CASSLVTYSNQPQHF. Here the CDR3 DNA reads TGTGCCAGCAGCTTAGTTACCTATAGCAATCAGCCCCAGCATTTT. The whole variable domain, remainder taken from reference TRBV7-8 and TRBJ1-5, is GAGVSQSPRYKVAKRGQDVALRCDPISGHVSLFWYQQALGQGPEFLTYFQNEAQLDKSGLPSDRFFAERPEGSVSTLKIQRTQQEDSAVYLCASSLVTYSNQPQHFGDGTRLSIL.

This clonotype was counted only a few times. The rearrangement uses TRBV28 and TRBJ2-3; 7 bases agree with TRBD2. V lost 7 bases, J lost 0 bases, and 4 bases stayed unmatched. Germline CDR1 MDHEN, CDR2 SYDVKM. This CDR3 comprises 14 residues. CDR3 nucleotide sequence: TGTGCCAGCAAGCGGGGAACTAGCACAGATACGCAGTATTTT. Translated: CASKRGTSTDTQYF.

The gene calls are TRBV4-3 and TRBJ2-5; D perhaps matches TRBD2 (5 bases). Trimming cost V 0 bases and J 4 bases, with 9 bases left between them. Germline V CDR1 and CDR2: LGHNA, YSLEER. The CDR3 is made up of 14 amino acids. CDR3 loop: CASSQDIGRETQYF. CDR3 nucleotide sequence: TGCGCCAGCAGCCAAGATATAGGGAGAGAGACCCAGTACTTC.

V and J are TRBV20-1 and TRBJ2-5; 14 bases align to TRBD2. V lost 6 bases to trimming and J lost 11 bases; unmatched junction nucleotides: 14. This CDR3 contains 15 residues. Per the germline V gene, CDR1 is DFQATT and CDR2 is SNEGSKA (reference sequence). Written as DNA, the CDR3 is TGCAGTGCGACGGGACTAGCGGGAGATAGCGATGAGCAGTACTTC. Residues: CSATGLAGDSDEQYF.

A few counts support this clonotype. This chain joins TRBV12-3 or TRBV12-4 and TRBJ2-1, with 9 nucleotides matching TRBD1. V was clipped by 3 bases and J by 4 bases; unmatched bases: 4. This CDR3 has 15 residues. The DNA of the CDR3 is TGTGCCAGCAGTTTCCTGGGACAGGGTTACAATGAGCAGTTCTTC. Translating it yields CASSFLGQGYNEQFF.

The V gene is TRBV6-5, the J gene TRBJ1-2, with D unresolved. The CDR3 spans 14 residues. The germline V and J ends were trimmed by 2 bases and 7 bases, with 14 bases remaining between them. From germline, CDR1 is MNHEY and CDR2 SVGAGI. The DNA for the CDR3 is TGTGCCAGCAGTTACCAACAAATCAGTGGTGGCTACACCTTC. This sequence encodes CASSYQQISGGYTF.

This clonotype was found a few times. The chain links TRBV6-5 to TRBJ2-7, with a weak D call TRBD1 (5 bases). This CDR3 has 13 amino acids. CDR1 and CDR2 from the germline V gene are MNHEY and SVGAGI. Between the trimmed V and J ends, which lost 7 bases and 4 bases, there was a span of 14 bases. CDR3 DNA: TGTGCCAGCAAGGAGATTGGGGCATACGAGCAGTACTTC. This translates into CASKEIGAYEQYF.

The chain couples TRBV29-1 to TRBJ1-1, with D possibly TRBD1 on 6 matching bases. The CDR3 spans 14 residues. Trimming removed 7 bases at V and 4 bases at J, with 19 bases between. Germline assignment: CDR1 SQVTM and CDR2 ANQGSEA. In nucleotides, the CDR3 is TGCAGCGGGGGTGATCGGGGGCGCGGCACTGAAGCTTTCTTT. It codes for CSGGDRGRGTEAFF.

V usage is TRBV19 and J usage is TRBJ1-2, with 7 bases fitting TRBD1. CDR1 is LNHDA and CDR2 is SQIVND in the germline V gene (reference sequence). This CDR3 contains 14 residues. V trimming: 3 bases; J trimming: 2 bases; junction bases outside the gene matches: 3. This chain's CDR3 is CASSIGTDNYGYTF. DNA of the CDR3: TGTGCCAGTAGTATTGGGACAGACAACTATGGCTACACCTTC.

The V and J genes are TRBV4-2 and TRBJ2-7; the D gene could be TRBD1 or TRBD2 (5 bases each). Trimming took off 1 base at V and 1 base at J, with 14 bases between the two ends. There are 16 residues in the CDR3. Germline CDR1 LGHNA, CDR2 YNFKEQ. The CDR3 DNA is TGTGCCAGCAGCCAAGGCACAAGGTGGGGGTCCTACGAGCAGTACTTC. It translates to CASSQGTRWGSYEQYF.

The CDR3, as DNA: TGTGCCAGCAGCTTAATAAGGGGACTAGCGGGAGAAAATGAGCAGTTCTTC. Protein: CASSLIRGLAGENEQFF. The V call is TRBV11-1, the J call TRBJ2-1, with 14 bases aligning to TRBD2. Germline values: CDR1 SGHAT, CDR2 FQDESV (reference sequence). V gave up 2 bases and J gave up 7 bases; unmatched junction bases: 7. There are 17 residues in the CDR3.

The chain has TRBV12-3 or TRBV12-4 and TRBJ1-2, with a weak D call TRBD1 (6 bases). The CDR3 consists of 14 residues. Deletions cut 4 bases from V and 5 bases from J, with 14 bases between. The CDR3 DNA follows: TGTGCCAGCAGTTCCTCGGCAGGGGCTTATGGCTACACCTTC. Translated: CASSSSAGAYGYTF.